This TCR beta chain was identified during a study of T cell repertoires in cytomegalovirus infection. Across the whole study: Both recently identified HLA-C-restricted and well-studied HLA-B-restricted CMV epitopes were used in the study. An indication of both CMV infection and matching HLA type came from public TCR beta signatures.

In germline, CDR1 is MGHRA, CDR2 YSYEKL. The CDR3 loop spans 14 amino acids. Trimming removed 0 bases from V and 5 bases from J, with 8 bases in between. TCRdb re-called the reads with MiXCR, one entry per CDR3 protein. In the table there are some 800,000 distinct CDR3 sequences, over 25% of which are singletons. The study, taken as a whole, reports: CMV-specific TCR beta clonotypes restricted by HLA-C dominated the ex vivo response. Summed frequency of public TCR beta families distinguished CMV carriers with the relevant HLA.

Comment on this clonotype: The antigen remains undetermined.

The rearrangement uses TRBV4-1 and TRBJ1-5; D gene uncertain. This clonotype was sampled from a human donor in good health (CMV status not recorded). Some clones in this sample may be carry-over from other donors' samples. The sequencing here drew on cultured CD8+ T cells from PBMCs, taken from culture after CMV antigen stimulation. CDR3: CASSQDNRYQPQHF. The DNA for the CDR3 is TGCGCCAGCAGCCAAGACAACCGTTATCAGCCCCAGCATTTT.